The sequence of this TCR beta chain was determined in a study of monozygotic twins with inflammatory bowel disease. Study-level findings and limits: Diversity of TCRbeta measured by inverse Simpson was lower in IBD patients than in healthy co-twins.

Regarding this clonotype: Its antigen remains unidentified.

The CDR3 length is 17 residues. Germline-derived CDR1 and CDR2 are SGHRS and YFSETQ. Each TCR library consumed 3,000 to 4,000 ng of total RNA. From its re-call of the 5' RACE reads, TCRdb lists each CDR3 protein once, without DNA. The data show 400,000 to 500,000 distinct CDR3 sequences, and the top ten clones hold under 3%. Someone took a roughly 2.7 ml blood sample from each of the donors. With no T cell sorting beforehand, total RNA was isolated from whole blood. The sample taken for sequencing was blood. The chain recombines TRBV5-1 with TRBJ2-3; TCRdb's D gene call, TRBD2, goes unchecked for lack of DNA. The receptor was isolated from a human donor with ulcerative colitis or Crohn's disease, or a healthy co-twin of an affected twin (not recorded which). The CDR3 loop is CASGGLAGSRGTDTQYF.